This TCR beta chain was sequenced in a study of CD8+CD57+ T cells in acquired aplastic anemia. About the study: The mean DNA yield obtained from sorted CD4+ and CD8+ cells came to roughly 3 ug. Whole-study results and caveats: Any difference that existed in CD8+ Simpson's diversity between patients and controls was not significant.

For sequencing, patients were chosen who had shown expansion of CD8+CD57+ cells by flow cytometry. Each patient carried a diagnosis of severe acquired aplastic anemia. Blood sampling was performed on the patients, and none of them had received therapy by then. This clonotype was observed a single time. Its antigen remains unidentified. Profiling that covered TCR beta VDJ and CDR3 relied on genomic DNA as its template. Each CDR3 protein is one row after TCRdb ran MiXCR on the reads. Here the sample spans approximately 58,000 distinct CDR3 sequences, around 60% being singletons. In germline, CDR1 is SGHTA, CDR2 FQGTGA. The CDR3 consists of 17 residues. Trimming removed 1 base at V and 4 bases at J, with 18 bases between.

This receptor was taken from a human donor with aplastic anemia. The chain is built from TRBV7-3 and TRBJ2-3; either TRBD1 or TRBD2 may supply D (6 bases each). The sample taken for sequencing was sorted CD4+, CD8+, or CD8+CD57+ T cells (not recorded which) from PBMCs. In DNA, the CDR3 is TGTGCCAGCAGCTTAAACGGGGGCATTCTAGCAGCAGATACGCAGTATTTT. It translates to CASSLNGGILAADTQYF.